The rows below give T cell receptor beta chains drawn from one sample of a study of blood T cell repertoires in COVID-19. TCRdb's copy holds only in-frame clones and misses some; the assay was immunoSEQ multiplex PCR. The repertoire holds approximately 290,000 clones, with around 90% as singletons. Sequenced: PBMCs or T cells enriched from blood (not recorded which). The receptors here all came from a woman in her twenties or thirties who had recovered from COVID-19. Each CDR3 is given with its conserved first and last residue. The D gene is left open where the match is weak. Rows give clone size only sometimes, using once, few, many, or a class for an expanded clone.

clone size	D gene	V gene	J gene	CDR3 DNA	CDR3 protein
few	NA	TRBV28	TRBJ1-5	TGTGCCAGCAGTTCCCTGGCAGGGAACAATCAGCCCCAGCATTTT	CASSSLAGNNQPQHF
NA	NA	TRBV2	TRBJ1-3	TGTGCCAGCAGTGGTGACCAGGGGGGAAACACCATATATTTT	CASSGDQGGNTIYF
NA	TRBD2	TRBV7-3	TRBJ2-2	TGTGCCAGCAGCTGGACTAGCGGGAGCGGCGGGGAGCTGTTTTTT	CASSWTSGSGGELFF
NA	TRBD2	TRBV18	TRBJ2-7	TGTGCCAGCTCACCATCGATAGCGGGGGGGCACGAGCAGTACTTC	CASSPSIAGGHEQYF
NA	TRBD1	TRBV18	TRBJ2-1	TGTGCCAGCTCACCAACAGGGGCGGATGAGCAGTTCTTC	CASSPTGADEQFF
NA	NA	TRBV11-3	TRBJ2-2	TGTGCCAGCAGCTCGGGGCGGGAAAGGACCGGGGAGCTGTTTTTT	CASSSGRERTGELFF
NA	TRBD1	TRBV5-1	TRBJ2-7	TGCGCCAGCAGCGTACCACGGGACAGGGTCCACGAGCAGTACTTC	CASSVPRDRVHEQYF
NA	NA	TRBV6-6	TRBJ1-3	TGTGCCAGCAGTTACTCTGAGTGGTCGAGAAACACCATATATTTT	CASSYSEWSRNTIYF
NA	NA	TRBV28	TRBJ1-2	TGTGCCAGCAGTCTACAACAGGGACGAAGTGGCTACACCTTC	CASSLQQGRSGYTF
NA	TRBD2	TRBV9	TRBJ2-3	TGTGCCAGCAGCCCTCGGGAGGGGGGCGCAGATACGCAGTATTTT	CASSPREGGADTQYF
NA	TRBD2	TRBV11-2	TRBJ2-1	TGTGCCAGCAGCTTAGATCCTCGAGCGGGAGGCTACAATGAGCAGTTCTTC	CASSLDPRAGGYNEQFF
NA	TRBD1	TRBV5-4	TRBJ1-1	TGTGCCAGCAGCCGGGACAGCGGGAACACTGAAGCTTTCTTT	CASSRDSGNTEAFF
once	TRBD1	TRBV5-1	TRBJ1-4	TGCGCCAGCAGCTGGGGGGACAGCACTTATGAAAAACTGTTTTTT	CASSWGDSTYEKLFF
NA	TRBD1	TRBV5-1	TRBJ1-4	TGCGCCAGCAGCTTAGAGGGGGCTTTTGAAAAACTGTTTTTT	CASSLEGAFEKLFF
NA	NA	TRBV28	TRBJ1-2	TGTGCCAGCACCACCACAGGGTATGGCTACACCTTC	CASTTTGYGYTF
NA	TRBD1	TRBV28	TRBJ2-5	TGTGCCAGCAGACCATCAATAAGGGGGACAGGGGGCCAAGAGACCCAGTACTTC	CASRPSIRGTGGQETQYF
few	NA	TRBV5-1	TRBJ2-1	TGCGCCAGCACCTACGGGGGAGGTGAGCAGTTCTTC	CASTYGGGEQFF
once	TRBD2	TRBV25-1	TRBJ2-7	TGTGCCAGCAGAGGACTAGCGGGAGGAAAGAACTTCTACGAGCAGTACTTC	CASRGLAGGKNFYEQYF
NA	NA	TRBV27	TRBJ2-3	TGTGCCAGCAGTTTAGGGGCAGGACCTAGAGGTTCATATCCAGATACGCAGTATTTT	CASSLGAGPRGSYPDTQYF
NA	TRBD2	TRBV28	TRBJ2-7	TGTGCCAGCACCTCCCGCGGGAGGGCGTCCTACGAGCAGTACTTC	CASTSRGRASYEQYF
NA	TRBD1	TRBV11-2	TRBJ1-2	TGTGCCAGCAGCCCTTATCGCGGACAGGTTGGCGATGGCTACACCTTC	CASSPYRGQVGDGYTF
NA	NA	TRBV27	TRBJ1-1	TGTGCCAGCAGTAGGGGAAGCACTGAAGCTTTCTTT	CASSRGSTEAFF
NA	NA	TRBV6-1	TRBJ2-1	TGTGCCAGCAGTGAGTACGACAAACGGCAGTTCTTC	CASSEYDKRQFF
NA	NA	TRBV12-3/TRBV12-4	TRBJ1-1	TGTGCCAGCATCCTATGGTCCGGGAAAGCTTTCTTT	CASILWSGKAFF
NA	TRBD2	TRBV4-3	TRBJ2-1	TGCGCCAGCAGCCGATCACAGACTAGCGGGCCGGATGAGCAGTTCTTC	CASSRSQTSGPDEQFF
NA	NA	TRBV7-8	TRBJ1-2	TGTGCCAGCAGCTCCGTGGCGGGGGACTATGGCTACACCTTC	CASSSVAGDYGYTF
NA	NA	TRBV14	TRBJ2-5	TGTGCCAGCAGCCAAGATGCAGGGGACCCCAGGGAGACCCAGTACTTC	CASSQDAGDPRETQYF
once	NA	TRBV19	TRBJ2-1	TGTGCCAGTAGGGACTTCTCCTACAATGAGCAGTTCTTC	CASRDFSYNEQFF
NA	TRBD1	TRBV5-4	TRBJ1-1	TGTGCCAGCAGCTTGGGACAGGGGGGAAACACTGAAGCTTTCTTT	CASSLGQGGNTEAFF
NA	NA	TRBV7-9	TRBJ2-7	TGTGCCAGCAGTTGGACAGTCTACGAGCAGTACTTC	CASSWTVYEQYF
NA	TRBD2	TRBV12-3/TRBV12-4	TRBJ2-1	TGTGCCAGCAGCCCTAGCGGCAATGAGCAGTTCTTC	CASSPSGNEQFF
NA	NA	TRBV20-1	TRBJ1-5	TGCAGTGCTAGTTCTACAGGCCTTGAAGCCCAGCATTTT	CSASSTGLEAQHF
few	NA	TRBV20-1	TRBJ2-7	TGCAGTGCCGGGACATTCTACGAGCAGTACTTC	CSAGTFYEQYF
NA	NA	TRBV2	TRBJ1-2	TGTGCCAGCAGTTTACAGATGGCTGCTGGCTACACCTTC	CASSLQMAAGYTF
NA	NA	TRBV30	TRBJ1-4	TGTGCCTGGAGTCAAGGGCCAGGGCCTAATGAAAAACTGTTTTTT	CAWSQGPGPNEKLFF
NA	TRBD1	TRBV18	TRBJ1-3	TGTGCCAGCTCACCTGACAGGGCTGGAAACACCATATATTTT	CASSPDRAGNTIYF
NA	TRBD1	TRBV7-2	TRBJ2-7	TGTGCCAGCAGCTCCCCGGGACAGGCCCCCTACGAGCAGTACTTC	CASSSPGQAPYEQYF
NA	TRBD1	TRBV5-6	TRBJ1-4	TGTGCCAGCAGCTTTCAGGGGGTCGGGGAAAAACTGTTTTTT	CASSFQGVGEKLFF
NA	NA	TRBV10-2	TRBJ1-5	TGCGCCAGCCACGCGGGTAGCAATCAGCCCCAGCATTTT	CASHAGSNQPQHF
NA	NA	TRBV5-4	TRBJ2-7	TGTGCCAGCAGCTTCCGGGGGACCTACGAGCAGTACTTC	CASSFRGTYEQYF
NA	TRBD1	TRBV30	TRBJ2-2	TGTGCCTGGAGGGGACAGGGGTACACCGGGGAGCTGTTTTTT	CAWRGQGYTGELFF
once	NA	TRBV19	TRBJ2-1	TGTGCCAGTAGTCTACAGGAGAGCAATGAGCAGTTCTTC	CASSLQESNEQFF
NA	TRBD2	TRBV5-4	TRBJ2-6	TGTGCCACCGACCCGGGGGGGGCTCTACGGGCCAACGTCCTGACTTTC	CATDPGGALRANVLTF
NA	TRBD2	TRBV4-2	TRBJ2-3	TGTGCCAGCAGCCAAGATGGTCCTAGCGGAACCACAGATACGCAGTATTTT	CASSQDGPSGTTDTQYF
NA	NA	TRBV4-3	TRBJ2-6	TGCGCCAGCAGCCAAGATGGGGGCGCGGCGGGGGCCAACGTCCTGACTTTC	CASSQDGGAAGANVLTF
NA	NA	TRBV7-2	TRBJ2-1	TGTGCCAGCAGCCCCCCAGGGTCCTACAATGAGCAGTTCTTC	CASSPPGSYNEQFF
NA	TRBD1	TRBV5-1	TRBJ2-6	TGCGCCAGCAGCTTGGAAGCAGGGGGAAGGTCCGGGGCCAACGTCCTGACTTTC	CASSLEAGGRSGANVLTF
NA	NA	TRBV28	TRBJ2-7	TGTGCCAGCAGTTTATCAGGGGTCGAGCAGTACTTC	CASSLSGVEQYF
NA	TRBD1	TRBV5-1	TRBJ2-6	TGCGCCAGCAGCCCGCGGACAGGGTTTAGTGGGGCCAACGTCCTGACTTTC	CASSPRTGFSGANVLTF
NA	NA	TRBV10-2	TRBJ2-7	TGCGCCAGCAGTGCGACAACCCTGGAGCAGTACTTC	CASSATTLEQYF
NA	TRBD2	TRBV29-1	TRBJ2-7	TGCAGCGTCGGAGGGATTAGCGGGAGGATACCCTACGAGCAGTACTTC	CSVGGISGRIPYEQYF
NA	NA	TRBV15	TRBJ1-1	TGTGCCACCAGCAGAGCTCGGGGGAACACTGAAGCTTTCTTT	CATSRARGNTEAFF
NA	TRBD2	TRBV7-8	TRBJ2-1	TGTGCCAGCAGCCCCCAGCGGGAATCCTACAATGAGCAGTTCTTC	CASSPQRESYNEQFF